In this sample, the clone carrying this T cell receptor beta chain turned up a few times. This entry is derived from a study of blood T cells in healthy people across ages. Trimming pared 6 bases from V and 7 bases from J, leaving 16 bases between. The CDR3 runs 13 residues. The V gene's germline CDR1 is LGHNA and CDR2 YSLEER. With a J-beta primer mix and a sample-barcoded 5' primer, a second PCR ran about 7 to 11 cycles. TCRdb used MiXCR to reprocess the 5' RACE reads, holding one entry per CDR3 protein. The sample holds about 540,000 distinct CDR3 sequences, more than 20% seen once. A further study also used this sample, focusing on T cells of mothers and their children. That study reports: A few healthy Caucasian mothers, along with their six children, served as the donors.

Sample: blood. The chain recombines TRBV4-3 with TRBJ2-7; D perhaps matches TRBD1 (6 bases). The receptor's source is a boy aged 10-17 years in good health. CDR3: CASSRTEGGEQYF. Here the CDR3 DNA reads TGCGCCAGCAGTCGAACCGAAGGGGGAGAGCAGTACTTC.